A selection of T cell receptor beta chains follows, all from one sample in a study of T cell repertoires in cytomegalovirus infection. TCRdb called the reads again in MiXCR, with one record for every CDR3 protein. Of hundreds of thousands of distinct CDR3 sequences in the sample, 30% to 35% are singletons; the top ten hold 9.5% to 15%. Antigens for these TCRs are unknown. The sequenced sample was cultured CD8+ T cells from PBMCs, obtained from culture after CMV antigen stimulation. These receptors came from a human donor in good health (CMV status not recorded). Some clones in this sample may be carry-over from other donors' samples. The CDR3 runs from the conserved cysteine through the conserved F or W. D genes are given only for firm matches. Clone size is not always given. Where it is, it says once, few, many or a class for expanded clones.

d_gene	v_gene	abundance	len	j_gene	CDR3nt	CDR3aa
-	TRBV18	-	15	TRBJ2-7	TGTGCCAGCTCACCTACGGAACTAGGGCCCTACGAGCAGTACTTC	CASSPTELGPYEQYF
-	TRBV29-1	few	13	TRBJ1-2	TGCAGCTTCCCTGGGGCAGGGGAAAATGGCTACACCTTC	CSFPGAGENGYTF
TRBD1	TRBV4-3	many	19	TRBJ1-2	TGCGCCAGCAGCCAAGAAAAAGGGCGCGGGGGGACAGGCGACTATGGCTACACCTTC	CASSQEKGRGGTGDYGYTF
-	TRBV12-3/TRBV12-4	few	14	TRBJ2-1	TGTGCCAGCAGTCCCCTGGGGGCGGACAATGAGCAGTTCTTC	CASSPLGADNEQFF
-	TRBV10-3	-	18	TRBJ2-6	TGTGTCATTTTAGAACTGGCAGGCCCACAGGGAGGGGCCAACGTCCTGACTTTC	CVILELAGPQGGANVLTF
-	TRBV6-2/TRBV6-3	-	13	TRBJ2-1	TGTGCCAGCACCCTTGGACTATACAATGAGCAGTTCTTC	CASTLGLYNEQFF
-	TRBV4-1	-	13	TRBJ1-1	TGCGCCAGCAGCCAATGGGGGGACACTGAAGCTTTCTTT	CASSQWGDTEAFF
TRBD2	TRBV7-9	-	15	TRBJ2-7	TGTGCCAGCAAACCTCTAGCGGGGGGCGGATACGAGCAGTACTTC	CASKPLAGGGYEQYF
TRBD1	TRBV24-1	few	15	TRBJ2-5	TGTGCCACCAGTGTGGACAGGGGATCCCAAGAGACCCAGTACTTC	CATSVDRGSQETQYF
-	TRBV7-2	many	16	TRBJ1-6	TGTGCCAGCAGCTTCGAGGAGGTACCCCGGATTTCACCCCTCCACTTT	CASSFEEVPRISPLHF
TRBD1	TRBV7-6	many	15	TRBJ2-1	TGTGCCAGCAGCTTGTACAGGGGGGAGGACAATGAGCAGTTCTTC	CASSLYRGEDNEQFF
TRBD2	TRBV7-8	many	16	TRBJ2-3	TGTGCCAGCAGCTTAGTTACGGGGGGGGGGACAGATACGCAGTATTTT	CASSLVTGGGTDTQYF
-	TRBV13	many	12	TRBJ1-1	TGTGCCAGCAGCGACCCCGCGGGAGAAGCTTTCTTT	CASSDPAGEAFF
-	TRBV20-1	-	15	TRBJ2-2	TGCAGTGCTAGAGATGGCGGAGGGGCCCCCGGGGAGCTGTTTTTT	CSARDGGGAPGELFF
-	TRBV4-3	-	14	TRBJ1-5	TGCGCCAGCAGCCAAGAGATAGACTATCAGCCCCAGCATTTT	CASSQEIDYQPQHF
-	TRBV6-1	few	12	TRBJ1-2	TGTGCCAGCAGCGATCCGATCGGGGGCTACACCTTC	CASSDPIGGYTF
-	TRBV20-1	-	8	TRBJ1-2	TGCAGTGCTACGGGCTACACCTTC	CSATGYTF
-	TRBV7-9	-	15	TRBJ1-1	TGTGCCAACACGTTAGATATGCAGGGCGGCACTGAAGCTTTCTTT	CANTLDMQGGTEAFF
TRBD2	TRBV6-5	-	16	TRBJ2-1	TGTGCCAGCAGTTACTCGAGCGGGGGTCCCTACAATGAGCAGTTCTTC	CASSYSSGGPYNEQFF
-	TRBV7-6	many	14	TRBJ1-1	TGTGCCAGCAGCGCGGGACACCCGAACACTGAAGCTTTCTTT	CASSAGHPNTEAFF
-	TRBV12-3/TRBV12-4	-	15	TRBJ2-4	TGTGCCAGCAGTCCCGAAGGTCCAGCCAAAAACATTCAGTACTTC	CASSPEGPAKNIQYF
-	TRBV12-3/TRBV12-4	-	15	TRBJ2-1	TGTGCCAGCAGTTTAGGCAGCGGTGTCTACAATGAGCAGTTCTTC	CASSLGSGVYNEQFF
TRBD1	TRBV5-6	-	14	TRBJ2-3	TGTGCCAGCAGCTTGGGGGACAGGCCAGATACGCAGTATTTT	CASSLGDRPDTQYF
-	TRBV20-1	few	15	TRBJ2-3	TGCAGTGCTAGTTTCGGGGTCTTAATTGAAGATACGCAGTATTTT	CSASFGVLIEDTQYF
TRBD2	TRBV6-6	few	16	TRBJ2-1	TGTGCCAGCAGTAAACTAGCGGGGGGGCCAGTACATGAGCAGTTCTTC	CASSKLAGGPVHEQFF
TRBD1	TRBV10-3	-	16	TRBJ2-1	TGTGCCATCAGTGAGCCTGGACAGGGCCGCTACAATGAGCAGTTCTTC	CAISEPGQGRYNEQFF
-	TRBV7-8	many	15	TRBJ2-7	TGTGCCAGCAGCTCCCTTCTCGGAGGACCCTACGAGCAGTACTTC	CASSSLLGGPYEQYF